The clone carrying this T cell receptor (beta chain) appeared many times. Its target is not known. This specimen comes from a study of T-cell reconstitution after alpha-beta-depleted transplantation in children. Study observations and caveats: Several hundred expanded graft clones reportedly were the source of alpha-beta T cells about two months after transplant. One year after transplant, T-cell counts and diversity came mostly from newly produced T cells. There were some patients whose high TCRbeta diversity at day 60 came from surviving recipient T cells and thymic progenitors.

Preparation of the TCRbeta library used unique molecular identifiers. From the PCR reads, TCRdb called clonotypes with MiXCR, one entry per CDR3 protein. The sample shows about 640,000 distinct CDR3 sequences, 10% to 15% of them seen only once. Germline CDR1 LGHDT, CDR2 YNNKEL (reference sequence). The CDR3 runs 18 residues. J lost 0 bases, V lost 0 bases, and 10 bases had no gene match. The chain uses TRBV3-1 and TRBJ2-7, with TRBD2 matching 8 bases. The sequence was collected from a male patient younger than 18 who had a stem cell transplant for acute myeloid leukemia, so the T cells may come from the graft donor. Sequences were derived from PBMCs, mostly from graft donor cells, sampled 360 days after TCRalphabeta/CD19-depleted stem cell transplant. The CDR3 region has the DNA TGTGCCAGCAGCCAAGATTGGTTAGCGGGGACCAGCTCCTACGAGCAGTACTTC. This gives the protein CASSQDWLAGTSSYEQYF.